Listed here is a single T cell receptor beta chain. The antigen is not known. Extracted from the samples, RNA was reverse transcribed into cDNA to serve as the sequencing template. Repertoires were generated with immunoSEQ multiplex PCR, while TCRdb's copy carries only in-frame clones and drops some. The repertoire has some 20,000 clones, 60% to 70% of them found once; the top ten carry 3.5% to 5%. This entry comes from a study of CD8+ T cells in alopecia areata. Study-wide results and caveats: In scalp samples, resident alphabeta T cells of normal skin are also sequenced. TCRs were shared less clearly across patients than in mice, possibly for HLA-related reasons.

Sorting separated CD25+CD127- cells from the CD4+ cells of several patients. Peripheral blood, together with lesional scalp punch biopsies, was collected from alopecia areata patients. PBMCs yielded sorted CD4+ and CD8+ T cells. Germline V CDR1 and CDR2: SGHAT, FQNNGV. V shed 3 bases and J 0 bases; nucleotides not matched to a gene: 4. The CDR3 sequence is 16 residues long. The sample was CD4+ Tregs sorted from blood. The receptor's source is a human donor with alopecia areata. The V call is TRBV11-2, the J call TRBJ2-5, with 10 bases lining up with TRBD1. CDR3 sequence: CASSFRTGGYQETQYF. In nucleotides, the CDR3 is TGTGCCAGCAGCTTTCGGACAGGGGGGTACCAAGAGACCCAGTACTTC.